This TCR beta chain was recorded in a study of blood T cell repertoires in COVID-19. In the study overall: The samples span acute and convalescent COVID-19 from the United States, Italy and Spain. The cDNA or gDNA used as material had been derived from T cells, B-cell-depleted T cells, or PBMCs.

TCRdb's copy holds only in-frame clones and misses some; the assay was immunoSEQ multiplex PCR. The sample holds 65,000 or so clones, 70% to 85% seen once. Germline V gene data show CDR1 as SGHTA and CDR2 as FQGNSA. This CDR3 has 19 amino acids. After removal of 5 bases from V and 5 bases from J, the junction contained 16 bases not matched to a gene. The sample was peripheral blood. The sequence derives from a man in his sixties with acute or convalescent COVID-19. The chain employs TRBV7-2 and TRBJ2-5; 14 bases match TRBD2. The CDR3 loop reads CASSPLPGLAGGLVETQYF. CDR3 in DNA: TGTGCCAGCAGCCCCCTCCCCGGACTAGCGGGGGGCTTAGTGGAGACCCAGTACTTC. The full variable domain, rest sourced from reference TRBV7-2 and TRBJ2-5, is GAGVSQSPSNKVTEKGKDVELRCDPISGHTALYWYRQSLGQGLEFLIYFQGNSAPDKSGLPSDRFSAERTGGSVSTLTIQRTQQEDSAVYLCASSPLPGLAGGLVETQYFGPGTRLLVL.